These 5 T cell receptor beta chains were sequenced from one sample in a study of T cells in localized non-small cell lung cancer. The method was immunoSEQ multiplex PCR; TCRdb's version includes in-frame clones alone and lacks a portion of them. This table holds roughly 38,000 clones, approximately 80% found once. The starting material was peripheral blood, obtained before any cancer treatment. These receptors were obtained from a male donor older than 55 with stage III squamous cell lung carcinoma.

J is TRBJ2-7 and V is TRBV4-1, with D unclear. CDR3 length: 12 amino acids. V was shortened by 2 bases and J by 7 bases, with 9 bases between the two germline ends. Per germline, CDR1 MGHRA and CDR2 YSYEKL. The CDR3 loop reads CASSQPVGEQYF. CDR3 nucleotide sequence: TGCGCCAGCAGCCAACCCGTGGGGGAGCAGTACTTC.

The V call is TRBV2, the J call TRBJ1-5; TRBD1 aligns across 7 bases. The V segment lost 6 bases and the J segment 1 base; nucleotides outside the gene matches: 9. Germline-derived CDR1 and CDR2 are SNHLY and FYNNEI. There are 16 residues in the CDR3. DNA for the CDR3: TGTGCCAGCAGCCGTCATACAGGGGCAAGCAATCAGCCCCAGCATTTT. This encodes CASSRHTGASNQPQHF.

CDR3: CASSFPNTEAFF. The CDR3 region has the DNA TGCGCCAGCAGCTTTCCGAACACTGAAGCTTTCTTT. The rearrangement joins TRBV5-1 to TRBJ1-1; no firm D call. The CDR3 runs 12 residues. Germline CDR1 is SGHRS and CDR2 is YFSETQ. V was pared by 2 bases and J by 1 base, with 3 bases between.

The rearrangement links TRBV29-1 to TRBJ2-1; 11 bases align to TRBD2. The CDR3 extends over 14 amino acids. CDR1 is SQVTM, CDR2 ANQGSEA, per germline. The ends lost 5 bases at V and 4 bases at J; junction bases unmatched: 4. The CDR3 nucleotides are TGCAGCGTTCAAGCTAGCGGGGGGTACAATGAGCAGTTCTTC. It specifies CSVQASGGYNEQFF.

The gene calls are TRBV6-1 and TRBJ2-3; D is perhaps TRBD1 (5 bases). This CDR3 comprises 14 residues. The germline V gene has CDR1 MNHNS and CDR2 SASEGT. Deletions cut 6 bases from V and 3 bases from J, with 13 bases between. The CDR3 nucleotides are TGTGCCAGCAGGGTACAGGTTCGAACAGATACGCAGTATTTT. Translating gives CASRVQVRTDTQYF.